The 23 T cell receptor beta chains given below trace back to one sample, sequenced in a study of OX40 agonist ivuxolimab in advanced cancers. The repertoire was sequenced with immunoSEQ multiplex PCR; TCRdb's copy has only in-frame clones and lacks some. The repertoire has tens of thousands of clones, roughly nine tenths of them found once; the top ten carry 0.9% to 1.2%. The starting material was CD4+ or CD8+ T cells sorted from blood, obtained in a trial of the OX40 agonist ivuxolimab. Receptors originate from an adult with an advanced solid tumor such as melanoma, head and neck, liver or kidney cancer.

The rearrangement joins TRBV30 to TRBJ1-2; the D gene is possibly TRBD1 (5 bases). The CDR3 is 13 amino acids. With 5 bases removed from V and 4 bases from J, the gap between germline ends came to 14 bases. CDR1 is GTSNPN and CDR2 is SVGIG in the germline V gene (reference sequence). CDR3 protein: CAWQGSGAYGYTF. CDR3 DNA: TGTGCCTGGCAGGGATCCGGCGCCTATGGCTACACCTTC.

The CDR3 loop reads CTSSPTVSYEQYF. CDR3 sequence (DNA): TGCACCAGCAGCCCTACTGTCTCCTACGAGCAGTACTTC. The V gene is TRBV1, the J gene TRBJ2-7; TRBD2 is the table's D call and was not checked against the DNA. TRBV1 is recorded as a pseudogene. CDR3 length: 13 amino acids.

The CDR3 is CASSFAGAYEQYF. The CDR3 nucleotides are TGTGCCAGCAGCTTTGCGGGGGCCTACGAGCAGTACTTC. The chain carries TRBV7-9 and TRBJ2-7; the match to TRBD2 covers 7 bases. CDR3 length: 13 amino acids. Germline CDR1 reads SEHNR; CDR2 reads FQNEAQ (reference sequence). The V gene end was trimmed by 3 bases and the J gene end by 2 bases; junction bases not matched to a gene: 1.

This clone came up a few times. The CDR3 DNA reads TGTGCCATCGGGGGGACTAGCGGGATCAATGAGCAGTTCTTC. This encodes CAIGGTSGINEQFF. V is TRBV10-3 and J is TRBJ2-1; TRBD2 matches at 13 bases. The J segment lost 6 bases and the V segment lost 8 bases, leaving 4 bases of the junction unmatched. The CDR3 has 14 residues. CDR1 ENHRY and CDR2 SYGVKD come from the germline V gene.

The rearrangement joins TRBV5-1 to TRBJ1-5, with TRBD1 identical over 8 bases. The trim removed 4 bases at V and 6 bases at J, leaving 6 bases unmatched. This CDR3 has 14 amino acids. Germline-derived CDR1 and CDR2 are SGHRS and YFSETQ. CDR3 bases: TGCGCCAGCAGCACGGGACAGGACGGTCAGCCCCAGCATTTT. This translates into CASSTGQDGQPQHF.

The chain recombines TRBV6-5 with TRBJ1-3; unclear D gene. V was shortened by 11 bases and J by 1 base, with 15 bases between the two germline ends. The CDR3 is 14 amino acids. In germline, CDR1 is MNHEY, CDR2 SVGAGI. For the CDR3, the DNA is TGTGCCGTCAGCATCGGAGGGTCTGGAAACACCATATATTTT. Its translation: CAVSIGGSGNTIYF.

The chain carries TRBV14 and TRBJ2-7; 7 bases agree with TRBD1. V lost 2 bases to trimming and J lost 1 base; unmatched junction nucleotides: 2. The CDR3 loop spans 14 amino acids. Germline-derived CDR1 and CDR2 are SGHDN and FVKESK. The CDR3 sequence: CASSQMTGSYEQYF. The DNA of the CDR3 is TGTGCCAGCAGCCAAATGACAGGGTCCTACGAGCAGTACTTC.

The chain combines TRBV6-1 with TRBJ1-5; D is ambiguous. This CDR3 spans 13 amino acids. V was trimmed by 4 bases and J by 3 bases, leaving 7 bases between them. Looked up from germline, CDR1 is MNHNS and CDR2 is SASEGT. The CDR3 here is CASSAVDNQPQHF. The CDR3 region has the DNA TGTGCCAGCAGTGCCGTGGACAATCAGCCCCAGCATTTT.

This chain links TRBV5-6 with TRBJ2-1, with D possibly being TRBD1 (6 bases). This CDR3 is 15 amino acids long. Trimming cost V 4 bases and J 0 bases, with 11 bases left between them. Germline V gives CDR1 SGHDT, CDR2 YYEEEE. CDR3 nucleotide sequence: TGTGCCAGCAGCCTGGGACAAAGCTCCTACAATGAGCAGTTCTTC. This gives the protein CASSLGQSSYNEQFF.

This chain uses TRBV5-1 with TRBJ2-1, with D perhaps given as TRBD1 or TRBD2 (5 bases each). V was pared by 4 bases and J by 9 bases, with 17 bases between. The CDR3 has 14 amino acids. Germline CDR1 and CDR2: SGHRS and YFSETQ. CDR3 protein: CASSRSGDRSEQFF. CDR3 in DNA: TGCGCCAGCAGCCGATCCGGGGACCGGAGTGAGCAGTTCTTC. The full variable domain, completed using reference TRBV5-1 and TRBJ2-1, is KAGVTQTPRYLIKTRGQQVTLSCSPISGHRSVSWYQQTPGQGLQFLFEYFSETQRNKGNFPGRFSGRQFSNSRSEMNVSTLELGDSALYLCASSRSGDRSEQFFGPGTRLTVL.

The chain combines TRBV30 with TRBJ1-5; D is undetermined. The germline CDR1 and CDR2 sequences are GTSNPN and SVGIG (reference sequence). V shed 2 bases and J shed 3 bases, with 8 bases lying between them. There are 13 residues in the CDR3. CDR3 DNA: TGTGCCTGGAGTCTTGGGGACAATCAGCCCCAGCATTTT. Translated, it gives CAWSLGDNQPQHF.

The chain carries TRBV28 and TRBJ1-2; 11 nucleotides match TRBD1. V shed 4 bases and J 8 bases; nucleotides not matched to a gene: 3. The CDR3 extends over 13 amino acids. Per the germline V gene, CDR1 is MDHEN and CDR2 is SYDVKM. The CDR3 spells CASSSGQGGGYTF. The CDR3 DNA reads TGTGCCAGCAGTTCGGGACAGGGGGGCGGCTACACCTTC.

This chain uses TRBV7-9 with TRBJ2-5; D gene unclear. Trimming removed 5 bases from V and 2 bases from J, with 0 bases in between. There are 10 residues in the CDR3. Germline assignment: CDR1 SEHNR and CDR2 FQNEAQ (reference sequence). The CDR3 DNA sequence: TGTGCCAGCAGCCAAGAGACCCAGTACTTC. Its translation is CASSQETQYF.

The rearrangement links TRBV5-5 to TRBJ2-7, with 8 bases identical to TRBD1. J lost 5 bases, V lost 5 bases, and 6 bases had no gene match. The CDR3 consists of 13 residues. Per germline, CDR1 SGHKS and CDR2 YYEKEE (reference sequence). CDR3 sequence: CASSWDRFNEQYF. CDR3 nucleotide sequence: TGTGCCAGCAGTTGGGACAGGTTCAACGAGCAGTACTTC.

The chain employs TRBV6-5 and TRBJ2-2, with D possibly being TRBD1 (6 bases). CDR1 MNHEY and CDR2 SVGAGI come from the germline V gene. V lost 5 bases and J lost 3, with 13 bases in between. This CDR3 region has 15 residues. The CDR3 bases are TGTGCCAGCAGTAACCGGGACACACACACCGGGGAGCTGTTTTTT. It yields the protein CASSNRDTHTGELFF.

The chain uses TRBV19 and TRBJ1-5; 7 nucleotides line up with TRBD1. The CDR3 sequence is 15 residues long. The germline CDR1 and CDR2 sequences are LNHDA and SQIVND (reference sequence). The J segment lost 1 base and the V segment lost 7 bases, leaving 7 bases of the junction unmatched. In nucleotides, the CDR3 is TGTGCCAGTAAGCCATCGACAGGGAGCAATCAGCCCCAGCATTTT. Translating gives CASKPSTGSNQPQHF. The full variable domain, completed using reference TRBV19 and TRBJ1-5, is DGGITQSPKYLFRKEGQNVTLSCEQNLNHDAMYWYRQDPGQGLRLIYYSQIVNDFQKGDIAEGYSVSREKKESFPLTVTSAQKNPTAFYLCASKPSTGSNQPQHFGDGTRLSIL.

This chain uses TRBV6-5 with TRBJ1-3; D is ambiguous. This CDR3 is 14 amino acids long. V was trimmed by 6 bases and J by 0 bases, leaving 9 bases between them. CDR1 is MNHEY, CDR2 SVGAGI, per germline. This CDR3 is CASSPNLSGNTIYF. The DNA of the CDR3 is TGTGCCAGCAGCCCAAACCTCTCTGGAAACACCATATATTTT.

The chain is built from TRBV6-5 and TRBJ1-4; 7 nucleotides line up with TRBD1. Germline V gene sequence: CDR1 MNHEY, CDR2 SVGAGI. This CDR3 has 12 residues. V gave up 8 bases and J gave up 6 bases; unmatched junction bases: 3. The CDR3 region has the DNA TGTGCCAGCGGGACAGTATATGAAAAACTGTTTTTT. Translating it yields CASGTVYEKLFF.

The V gene is TRBV6-5, the J gene TRBJ2-7; no clear D. V lost 5 bases and J lost 1, with 9 bases in between. The CDR3 has 13 amino acids. Germline lookup yields CDR1 MNHEY and CDR2 SVGAGI. The DNA of the CDR3 is TGTGCCAGCAGTGTTATACAGTCCTACGAGCAGTACTTC. Amino acids: CASSVIQSYEQYF.

The rearrangement uses TRBV27 and TRBJ1-5; no reliable D call. CDR1 and CDR2 from the germline V gene are MNHEY and SMNVEV (reference sequence). Trimming removed 1 base from V and 9 bases from J, with 13 bases in between. This CDR3 is 14 amino acids long. The CDR3 nucleotides read TGTGCCAGCAGTTTATATCCTCTTGGAGGGCCCCAGCATTTT. Amino acid sequence: CASSLYPLGGPQHF.

This chain uses TRBV5-1 with TRBJ2-1; possibly TRBD2 for D (6 bases). Germline lookup yields CDR1 SGHRS and CDR2 YFSETQ. The CDR3 contains 17 residues. V lost 1 base and J 0 bases, leaving 14 bases between the germline ends. For the CDR3, the DNA is TGCGCCAGCAGCTTGAACGGGAGTGGGAGCTCCTACAATGAGCAGTTCTTC. This encodes CASSLNGSGSSYNEQFF. Using reference TRBV5-1 and TRBJ2-1 for the parts outside the CDR3, the full variable domain is KAGVTQTPRYLIKTRGQQVTLSCSPISGHRSVSWYQQTPGQGLQFLFEYFSETQRNKGNFPGRFSGRQFSNSRSEMNVSTLELGDSALYLCASSLNGSGSSYNEQFFGPGTRLTVL.

This clone was observed a single time. This chain joins TRBV9 and TRBJ2-3; 13 bases map to TRBD2. This CDR3 region has 16 residues. Germline V gene data show CDR1 as SGDLS and CDR2 as YYNGEE. Unmatched junction bases numbered 3, after V lost 2 bases and J lost 3 bases. CDR3 amino acids: CASSVGLAGNTDTQYF. CDR3 bases: TGTGCCAGCAGCGTGGGACTAGCGGGAAATACAGATACGCAGTATTTT.

The V and J genes are TRBV7-9 and TRBJ2-7, with 9 bases lining up with TRBD1. J was trimmed by 5 bases and V by 6 bases; bases with no gene match: 8. Germline V gene lookup returns CDR1 SEHNR and CDR2 FQNEAQ (reference sequence). The CDR3 is 14 amino acids. The CDR3 DNA reads as TGTGCCAGCAGACCTACAGGGGGCGCGAACGAGCAGTACTTC. Amino acids: CASRPTGGANEQYF.